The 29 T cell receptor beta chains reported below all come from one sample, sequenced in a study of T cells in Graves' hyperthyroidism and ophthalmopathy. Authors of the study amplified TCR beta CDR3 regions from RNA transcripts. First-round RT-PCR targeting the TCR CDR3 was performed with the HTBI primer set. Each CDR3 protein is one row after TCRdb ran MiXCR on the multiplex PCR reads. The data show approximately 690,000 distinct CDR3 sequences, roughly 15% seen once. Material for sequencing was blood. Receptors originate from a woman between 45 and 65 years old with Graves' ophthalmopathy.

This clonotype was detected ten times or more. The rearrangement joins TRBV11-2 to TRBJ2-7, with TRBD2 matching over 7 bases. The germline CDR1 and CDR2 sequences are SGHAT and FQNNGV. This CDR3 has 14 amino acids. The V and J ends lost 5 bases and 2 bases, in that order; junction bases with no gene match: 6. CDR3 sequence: CASSPPAGTYEQYF. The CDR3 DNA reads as TGTGCCAGCAGCCCCCCAGCGGGGACCTACGAGCAGTACTTC.

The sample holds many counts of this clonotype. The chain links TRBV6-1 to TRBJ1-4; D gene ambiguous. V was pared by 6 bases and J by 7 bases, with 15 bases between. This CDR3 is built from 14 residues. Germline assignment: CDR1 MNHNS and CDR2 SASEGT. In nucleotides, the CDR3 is TGTGCCAGCAGGGCCGGGATCTGGCCTGAAAAACTGTTTTTT. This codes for CASRAGIWPEKLFF.

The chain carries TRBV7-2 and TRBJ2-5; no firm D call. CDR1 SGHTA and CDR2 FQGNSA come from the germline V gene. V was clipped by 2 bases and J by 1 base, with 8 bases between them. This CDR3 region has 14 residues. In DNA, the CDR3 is TGTGCCAGCAGCTTACTAGGCTTCCAAGAGACCCAGTACTTC. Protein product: CASSLLGFQETQYF.

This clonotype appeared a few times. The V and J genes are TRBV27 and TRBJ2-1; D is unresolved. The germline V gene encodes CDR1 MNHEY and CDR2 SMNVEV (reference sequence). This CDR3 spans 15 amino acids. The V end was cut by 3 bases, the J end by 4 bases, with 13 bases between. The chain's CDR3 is CASSFQPNKYNEQFF. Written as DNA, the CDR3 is TGTGCCAGCAGTTTCCAGCCTAACAAATACAATGAGCAGTTCTTC.

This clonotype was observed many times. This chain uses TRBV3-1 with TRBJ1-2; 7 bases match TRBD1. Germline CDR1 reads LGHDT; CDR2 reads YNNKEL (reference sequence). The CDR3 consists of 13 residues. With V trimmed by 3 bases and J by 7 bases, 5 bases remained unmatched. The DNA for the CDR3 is TGTGCCAGCAGCCAGCAGGGGGAAAGTGGCTACACCTTC. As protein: CASSQQGESGYTF.

The CDR3: CASSLDLGSTGELFF. In nucleotides, the CDR3 is TGTGCCAGCAGCTTGGATTTAGGGTCCACCGGGGAGCTGTTTTTT. V usage is TRBV5-4 and J usage is TRBJ2-2; no firm D call. The ends were cut back, 0 bases at V and 4 bases at J, with 10 bases in the middle. Germline V gene data show CDR1 as SGHNT and CDR2 as YYREEE (reference sequence). CDR3 size: 15 residues.

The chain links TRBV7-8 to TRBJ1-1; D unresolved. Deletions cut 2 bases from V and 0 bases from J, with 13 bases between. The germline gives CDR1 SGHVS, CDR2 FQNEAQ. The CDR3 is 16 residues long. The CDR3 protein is CASSLPDPRLNTEAFF. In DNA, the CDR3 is TGTGCCAGCAGCTTACCGGATCCGCGGCTGAACACTGAAGCTTTCTTT.

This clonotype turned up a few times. CDR3 sequence reads: CATGPDRQDLHF. The CDR3 DNA reads as TGTGCCACCGGGCCGGACAGACAGGACCTCCACTTT. V and J are TRBV24-1 and TRBJ1-6; TRBD1 might be the D (6 bases). Germline CDR1 KGHDR, CDR2 SFDVKD. V shed 9 bases and J shed 15 bases, with 17 bases lying between them. This CDR3 region has 12 residues.

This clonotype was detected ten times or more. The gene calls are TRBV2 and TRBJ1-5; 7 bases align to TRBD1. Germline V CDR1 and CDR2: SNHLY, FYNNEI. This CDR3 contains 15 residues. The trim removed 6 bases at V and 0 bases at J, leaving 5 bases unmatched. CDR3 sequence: CASSRDRNSNQPQHF. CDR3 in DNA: TGTGCCAGCAGCCGGGACAGAAATAGCAATCAGCCCCAGCATTTT.

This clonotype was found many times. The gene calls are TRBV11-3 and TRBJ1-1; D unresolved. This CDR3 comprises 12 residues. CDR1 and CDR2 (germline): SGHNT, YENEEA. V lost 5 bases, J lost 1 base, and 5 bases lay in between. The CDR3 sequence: CASSEKNTEAFF. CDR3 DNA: TGTGCCAGCAGCGAAAAGAACACTGAAGCTTTCTTT.

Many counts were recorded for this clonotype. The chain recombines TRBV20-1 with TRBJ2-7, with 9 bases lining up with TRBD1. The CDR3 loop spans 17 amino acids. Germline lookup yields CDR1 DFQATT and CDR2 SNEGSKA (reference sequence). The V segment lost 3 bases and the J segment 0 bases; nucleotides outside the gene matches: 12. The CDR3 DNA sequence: TGCAGTGCTAGGGGGAGAGTCGGGACAGGGAGCTCCTACGAGCAGTACTTC. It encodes CSARGRVGTGSSYEQYF.

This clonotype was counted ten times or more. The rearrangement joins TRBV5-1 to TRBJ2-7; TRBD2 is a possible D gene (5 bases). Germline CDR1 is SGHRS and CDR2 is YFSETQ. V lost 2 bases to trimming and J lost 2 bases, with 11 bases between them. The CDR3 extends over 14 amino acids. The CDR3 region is CASSFEGSTYEQYF. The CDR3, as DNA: TGCGCCAGCAGCTTTGAGGGTTCGACCTACGAGCAGTACTTC.

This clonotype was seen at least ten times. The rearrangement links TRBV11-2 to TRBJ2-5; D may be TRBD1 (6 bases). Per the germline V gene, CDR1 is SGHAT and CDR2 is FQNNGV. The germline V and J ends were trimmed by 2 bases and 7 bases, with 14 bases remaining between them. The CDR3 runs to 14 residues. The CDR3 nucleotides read TGTGCCAGCAGCTTACAGGGGTGGGCTGGGACCCAGTACTTC. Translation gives CASSLQGWAGTQYF.

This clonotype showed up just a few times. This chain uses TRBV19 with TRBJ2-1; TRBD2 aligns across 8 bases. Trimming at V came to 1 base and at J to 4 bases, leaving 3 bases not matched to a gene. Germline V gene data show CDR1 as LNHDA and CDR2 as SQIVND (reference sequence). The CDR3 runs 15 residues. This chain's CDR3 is CASSIGVAGYNEQFF. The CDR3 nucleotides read TGTGCCAGTAGTATAGGAGTAGCGGGGTACAATGAGCAGTTCTTC.

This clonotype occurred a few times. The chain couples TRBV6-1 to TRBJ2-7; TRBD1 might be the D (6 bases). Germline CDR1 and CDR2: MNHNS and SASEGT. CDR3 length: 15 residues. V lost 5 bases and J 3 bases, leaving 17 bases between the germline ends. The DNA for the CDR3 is TGTGCCAGCAGTTACGCGGCAGGGGATCTCTACGAGCAGTACTTC. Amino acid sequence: CASSYAAGDLYEQYF.

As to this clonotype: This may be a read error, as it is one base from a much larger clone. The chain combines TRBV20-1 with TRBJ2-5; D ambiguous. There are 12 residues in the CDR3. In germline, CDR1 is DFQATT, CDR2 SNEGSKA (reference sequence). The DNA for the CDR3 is TGCAGTGCTAGAGGCAGCCAAGAGACCCAGCACTTC. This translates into CSARGSQETQHF.

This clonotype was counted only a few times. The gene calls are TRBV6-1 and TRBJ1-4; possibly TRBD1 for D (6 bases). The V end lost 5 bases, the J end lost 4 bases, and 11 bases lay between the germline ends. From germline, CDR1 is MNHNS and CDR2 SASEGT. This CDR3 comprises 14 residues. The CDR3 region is CASSPDRVNEKLFF. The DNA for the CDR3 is TGTGCCAGCAGTCCGGACAGAGTTAATGAAAAACTGTTTTTT.

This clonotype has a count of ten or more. DNA of the CDR3: TGCGCCAGCAGCTTGGGACAGCCTCTGGGGGAGCAGTACTTC. Its translation: CASSLGQPLGEQYF. The rearrangement uses TRBV5-1 and TRBJ2-7, with D possibly matching TRBD1 (5 bases). The CDR3 is made up of 14 amino acids. With 0 bases removed from V and 7 bases from J, the gap between germline ends came to 14 bases. The V gene's germline CDR1 is SGHRS and CDR2 YFSETQ.

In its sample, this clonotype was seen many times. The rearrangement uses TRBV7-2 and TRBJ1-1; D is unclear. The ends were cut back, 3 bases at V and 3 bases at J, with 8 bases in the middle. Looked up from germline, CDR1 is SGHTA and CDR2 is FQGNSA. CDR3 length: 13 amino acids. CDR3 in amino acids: CASSFGSYTEAFF. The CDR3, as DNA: TGTGCCAGCAGCTTCGGGAGTTACACTGAAGCTTTCTTT.

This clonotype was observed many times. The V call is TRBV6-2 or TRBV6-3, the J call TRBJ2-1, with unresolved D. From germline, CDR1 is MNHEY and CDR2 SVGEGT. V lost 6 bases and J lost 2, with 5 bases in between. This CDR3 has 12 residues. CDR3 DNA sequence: TGTGCCAGCAGCCAGACCTACAATGAGCAGTTCTTC. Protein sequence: CASSQTYNEQFF.

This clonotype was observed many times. The CDR3 sequence: CASSEEYEQYF. The CDR3 nucleotides are TGTGCCAGCAGTGAAGAATACGAGCAGTACTTC. The gene calls are TRBV2 and TRBJ2-7; D is unclear. Germline V gives CDR1 SNHLY, CDR2 FYNNEI. Between the trimmed V and J ends, which lost 1 base and 4 bases, there was a span of 2 bases. This CDR3 comprises 11 residues.

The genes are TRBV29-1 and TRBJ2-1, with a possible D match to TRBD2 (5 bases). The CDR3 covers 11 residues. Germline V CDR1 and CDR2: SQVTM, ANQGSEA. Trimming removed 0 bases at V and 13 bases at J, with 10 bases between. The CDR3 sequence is CSVEDRGIQFF. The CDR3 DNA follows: TGCAGCGTTGAAGATAGAGGGATTCAGTTCTTC.

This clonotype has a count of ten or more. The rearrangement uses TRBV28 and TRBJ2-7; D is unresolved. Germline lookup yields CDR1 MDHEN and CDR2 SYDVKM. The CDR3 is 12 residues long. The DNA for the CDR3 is TGTGCTTTCCATTGCCACTATTACGAGCAGTACTTC. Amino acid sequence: CAFHCHYYEQYF.

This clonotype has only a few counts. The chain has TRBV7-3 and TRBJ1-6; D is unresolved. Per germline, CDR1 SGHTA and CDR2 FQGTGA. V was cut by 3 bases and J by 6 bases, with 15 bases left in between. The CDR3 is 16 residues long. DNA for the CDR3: TGTGCCAGCAGCTTGAATATCCCCGGGCTTAATTCACCCCTCCACTTT. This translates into CASSLNIPGLNSPLHF.

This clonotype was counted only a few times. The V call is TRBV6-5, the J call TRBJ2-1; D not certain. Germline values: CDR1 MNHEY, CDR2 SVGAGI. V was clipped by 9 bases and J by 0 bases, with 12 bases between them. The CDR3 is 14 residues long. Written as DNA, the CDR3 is TGTGCCAGTATAGGGCGGAGCTCCTACAATGAGCAGTTCTTC. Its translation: CASIGRSSYNEQFF.

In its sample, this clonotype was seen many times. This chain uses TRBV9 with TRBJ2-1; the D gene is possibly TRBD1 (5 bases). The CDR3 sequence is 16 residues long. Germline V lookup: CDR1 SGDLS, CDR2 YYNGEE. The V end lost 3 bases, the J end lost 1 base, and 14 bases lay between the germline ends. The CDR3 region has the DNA TGTGCCAGCAGCGGGGCTGGGGCAGGGTCCTACAATGAGCAGTTCTTC. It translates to CASSGAGAGSYNEQFF.

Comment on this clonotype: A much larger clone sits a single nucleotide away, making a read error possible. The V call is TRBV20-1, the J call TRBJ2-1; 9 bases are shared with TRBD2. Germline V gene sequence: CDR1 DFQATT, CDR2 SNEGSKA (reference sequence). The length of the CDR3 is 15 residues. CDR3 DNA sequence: TGCAGTGCTCCACTAGCGGGCGGTATATACAATGAGCAGCTCTTC. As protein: CSAPLAGGIYNEQLF.

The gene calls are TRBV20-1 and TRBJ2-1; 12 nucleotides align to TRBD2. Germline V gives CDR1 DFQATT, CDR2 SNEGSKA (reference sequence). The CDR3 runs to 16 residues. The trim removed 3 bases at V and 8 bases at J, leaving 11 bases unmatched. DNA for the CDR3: TGCAGTGCTAGTCTCCCGTCTAGCGGGGGGGCGGATGAGCAGTTCTTC. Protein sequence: CSASLPSSGGADEQFF.

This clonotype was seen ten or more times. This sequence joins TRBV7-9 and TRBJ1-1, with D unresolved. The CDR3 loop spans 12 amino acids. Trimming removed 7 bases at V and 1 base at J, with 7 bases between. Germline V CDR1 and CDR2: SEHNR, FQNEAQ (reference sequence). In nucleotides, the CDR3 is TGTGCCAGCAAATGGGGGAACACTGAAGCTTTCTTT. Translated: CASKWGNTEAFF. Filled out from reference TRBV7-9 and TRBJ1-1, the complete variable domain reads DTGVSQNPRHKITKRGQNVTFRCDPISEHNRLYWYRQTLGQGPEFLTYFQNEAQLEKSRLLSDRFSAERPKGSFSTLEIQRTEQGDSAMYLCASKWGNTEAFFGQGTRLTVV.